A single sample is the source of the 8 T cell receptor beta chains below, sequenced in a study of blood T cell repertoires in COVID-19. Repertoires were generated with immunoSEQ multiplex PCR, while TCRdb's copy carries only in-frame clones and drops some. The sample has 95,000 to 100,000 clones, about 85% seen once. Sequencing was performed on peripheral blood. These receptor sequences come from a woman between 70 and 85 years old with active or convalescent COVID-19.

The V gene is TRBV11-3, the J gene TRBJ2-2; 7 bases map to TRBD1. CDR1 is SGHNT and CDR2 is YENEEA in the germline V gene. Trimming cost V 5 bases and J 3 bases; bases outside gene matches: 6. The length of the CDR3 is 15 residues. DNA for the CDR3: TGTGCCAGCAGCCGACAGGGCAGGGACACCGGGGAGCTGTTTTTT. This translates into CASSRQGRDTGELFF.

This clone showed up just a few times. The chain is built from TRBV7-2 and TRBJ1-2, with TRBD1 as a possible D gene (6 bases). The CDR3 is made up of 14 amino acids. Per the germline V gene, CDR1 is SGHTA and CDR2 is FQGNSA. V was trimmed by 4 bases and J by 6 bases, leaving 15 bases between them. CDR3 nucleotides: TGTGCCAGCAGCTCAGACCAGGGGCCCCATGGCTACACCTTC. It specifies CASSSDQGPHGYTF.

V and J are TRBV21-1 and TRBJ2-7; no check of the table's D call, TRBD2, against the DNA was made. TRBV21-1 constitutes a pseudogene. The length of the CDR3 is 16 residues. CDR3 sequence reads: CASSKGEGGSSHEQYF. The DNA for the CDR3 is TGTGCCAGCAGCAAAGGGGAGGGCGGGAGCTCCCACGAGCAGTACTTC.

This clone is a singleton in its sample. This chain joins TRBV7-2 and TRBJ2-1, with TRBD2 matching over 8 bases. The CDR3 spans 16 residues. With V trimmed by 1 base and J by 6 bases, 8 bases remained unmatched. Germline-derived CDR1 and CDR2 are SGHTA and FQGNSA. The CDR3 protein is CASSLDSGGPSNEQFF. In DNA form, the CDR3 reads TGTGCCAGCAGCTTAGATTCGGGAGGGCCTAGCAATGAGCAGTTCTTC. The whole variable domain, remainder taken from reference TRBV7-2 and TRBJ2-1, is GAGVSQSPSNKVTEKGKDVELRCDPISGHTALYWYRQSLGQGLEFLIYFQGNSAPDKSGLPSDRFSAERTGGSVSTLTIQRTQQEDSAVYLCASSLDSGGPSNEQFFGPGTRLTVL.

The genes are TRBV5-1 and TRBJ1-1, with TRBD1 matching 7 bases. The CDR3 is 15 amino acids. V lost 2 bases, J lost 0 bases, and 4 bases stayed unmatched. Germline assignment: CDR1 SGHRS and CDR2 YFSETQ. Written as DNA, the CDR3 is TGCGCCAGCAGCTTACAGGGGACCCTGAACACTGAAGCTTTCTTT. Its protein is CASSLQGTLNTEAFF.

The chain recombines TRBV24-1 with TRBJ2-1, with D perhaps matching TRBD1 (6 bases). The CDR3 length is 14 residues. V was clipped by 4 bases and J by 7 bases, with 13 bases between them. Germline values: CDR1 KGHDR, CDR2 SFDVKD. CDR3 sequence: CATSEGSRGNEQFF. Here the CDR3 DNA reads TGTGCCACCAGTGAAGGGTCGAGGGGGAATGAGCAGTTCTTC.

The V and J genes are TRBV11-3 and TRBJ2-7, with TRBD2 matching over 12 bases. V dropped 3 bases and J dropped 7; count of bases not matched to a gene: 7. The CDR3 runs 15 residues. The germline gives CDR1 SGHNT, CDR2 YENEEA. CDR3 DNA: TGTGCCAGCAGCTTCCACGGACTAGCGGGAATAGAGCAGTACTTC. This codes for CASSFHGLAGIEQYF.

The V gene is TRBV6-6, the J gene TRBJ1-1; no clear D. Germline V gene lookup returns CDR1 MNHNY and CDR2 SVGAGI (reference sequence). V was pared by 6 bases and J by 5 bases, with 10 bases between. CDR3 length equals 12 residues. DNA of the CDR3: TGTGCCAGCAGATCCGGTGGTACTGAAGCTTTCTTT. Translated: CASRSGGTEAFF.